What follows are 28 T cell receptor beta chains derived from one specimen sequenced in a study of blood T cell repertoires in COVID-19. This table comes from immunoSEQ multiplex PCR, and its TCRdb copy is limited to in-frame clones, with some not included. The table lists 130,000 to 150,000 clones, 65% to 85% of them singletons, with about an eighth in the top ten. The sequencing input was peripheral blood. Receptors originate from a man aged 60-69 years with active or convalescent COVID-19.

This chain uses TRBV21-1 with TRBJ1-2; whether TRBD1, the table's D call, matches the DNA was not checked. TRBV21-1 is an annotated pseudogene. The CDR3 has 13 amino acids. This CDR3 reads CASNKGSGYGYTF. CDR3 bases: TGTGCCAGCAATAAGGGGTCGGGCTATGGCTACACCTTC.

In regard to this clone: In the same sample, other DNA sequences code for this CDR3. This sequence joins TRBV7-9 and TRBJ2-3, with D perhaps matching TRBD2 (6 bases). This CDR3 has 14 residues. Germline V gives CDR1 SEHNR, CDR2 FQNEAQ (reference sequence). V shed 5 bases and J shed 0 bases, with 9 bases lying between them. The CDR3 bases are TGTGCCAGCAGCAGCAGCGGGAGCACAGATACGCAGTATTTT. This gives the protein CASSSSGSTDTQYF. The entire variable domain, with the rest obtained from reference TRBV7-9 and TRBJ2-3, is as follows: DTGVSQNPRHKITKRGQNVTFRCDPISEHNRLYWYRQTLGQGPEFLTYFQNEAQLEKSRLLSDRFSAERPKGSFSTLEIQRTEQGDSAMYLCASSSSGSTDTQYFGPGTRLTVL.

This clone was seen a handful of times. The J gene is TRBJ1-2, the V gene TRBV28; tentative D call: TRBD1 (5 bases). V lost 6 bases to trimming and J lost 4 bases, with 15 bases between them. The CDR3 has 14 residues. Germline V gives CDR1 MDHEN, CDR2 SYDVKM. CDR3 protein: CASRPGGSLYGYTF. The CDR3 coding sequence is TGTGCCAGCAGGCCCGGGGGGTCTCTCTATGGCTACACCTTC.

V and J are TRBV7-8 and TRBJ1-3; D is uncertain. CDR3 length: 12 amino acids. V was shortened by 5 bases and J by 9 bases, with 11 bases between the two germline ends. Germline V gene lookup returns CDR1 SGHVS and CDR2 FQNEAQ. CDR3 coding DNA: TGTGCCAGCAGCCCCCCAAGAGGCACCATATATTTT. Translation gives CASSPPRGTIYF.

The J gene is TRBJ1-2, the V gene TRBV5-1; 9 bases match TRBD1. This CDR3 has 15 amino acids. V shed 4 bases, J shed 6 bases, and the junction held 10 bases outside the gene matches. Germline V gene data show CDR1 as SGHRS and CDR2 as YFSETQ. The CDR3 DNA follows: TGCGCCAGCAGCGAGGGGACAGGGAGGGGCGATGGCTACACCTTC. Its protein is CASSEGTGRGDGYTF.

V and J are TRBV7-2 and TRBJ2-1, with 9 bases lining up with TRBD2. Germline-derived CDR1 and CDR2 are SGHTA and FQGNSA. J was trimmed by 8 bases and V by 1 base; bases with no gene match: 9. The length of the CDR3 is 16 residues. The DNA of the CDR3 is TGTGCCAGCAGCTTAGTGGCTAGCGGGACTCCTGATGAGCAGTTCTTC. Translation: CASSLVASGTPDEQFF.

V is TRBV28 and J is TRBJ1-2; a weak D match, TRBD1 (5 bases). Between the trimmed V and J ends, which lost 8 bases and 8 bases, there was a span of 21 bases. The CDR3 is 14 amino acids. CDR1 is MDHEN, CDR2 SYDVKM, per germline. CDR3 protein: CASRSRDREWGYTF. In nucleotides, the CDR3 is TGTGCCAGCCGATCCCGGGACCGGGAGTGGGGCTACACCTTC.

The chain employs TRBV7-9 and TRBJ2-2, with 12 bases that match TRBD2. The germline CDR1 and CDR2 sequences are SEHNR and FQNEAQ (reference sequence). The length of the CDR3 is 16 residues. The junction had 8 bases not matched to a gene; V was cut back by 5 bases and J by 7 bases. The CDR3 is CASSPSTSGRYGELFF. The CDR3 DNA reads as TGTGCCAGCAGCCCCTCTACTAGCGGGAGGTACGGGGAGCTGTTTTTT.

The J gene is TRBJ2-7, the V gene TRBV2; no firm D call. Trimming took 8 bases from V and 0 from J, leaving 8 bases between them. The CDR3 extends over 12 amino acids. Germline V gives CDR1 SNHLY, CDR2 FYNNEI. This CDR3 is CASSFSSYEQYF. In DNA, the CDR3 is TGTGCCAGCTCTTTCAGCTCCTACGAGCAGTACTTC.

The V and J genes are TRBV6-4 and TRBJ2-1; D is perhaps TRBD2 (6 bases). The germline V and J ends were trimmed by 6 bases and 9 bases, with 18 bases remaining between them. The germline CDR1 and CDR2 sequences are MRHNA and SNTAGT. This CDR3 contains 14 residues. Here the CDR3 reads CASSLEEGRGEQFF. CDR3 bases: TGTGCCAGCAGCTTGGAGGAAGGGCGGGGTGAGCAGTTCTTC.

Comment on this clone: At the DNA level, this CDR3 is encoded by other sequences in the same sample as well. The V gene is TRBV20-1, the J gene TRBJ2-1, with no clear D. The V end was cut by 6 bases, the J end by 8 bases, with 11 bases between. The CDR3 totals 11 residues. CDR1 is DFQATT, CDR2 SNEGSKA, per germline (reference sequence). Here the CDR3 DNA reads TGCAGTGCCTCCGGCCGGGATGAGCAGTTCTTC. Its translation is CSASGRDEQFF.

The rearrangement links TRBV7-3 to TRBJ2-3, with 16 positions matching TRBD2. The V segment lost 4 bases and the J segment 1 base; nucleotides outside the gene matches: 5. Germline V lookup: CDR1 SGHTA, CDR2 FQGTGA. The CDR3 is made up of 18 amino acids. For the CDR3, the DNA is TGTGCCAGCAGCTCGGGACTAGCGGGAGGGCCGGGCACAGATACGCAGTATTTT. This gives the protein CASSSGLAGGPGTDTQYF.

This clone appeared once. CDR3 DNA sequence: TGTGCCAGCAGCCAAGGCAGGCGCGGGAGGGCCTTCGGGGAGCTGTTTTTT. Its translation: CASSQGRRGRAFGELFF. The J gene is TRBJ2-2, the V gene TRBV14; 9 nucleotides line up with TRBD2. This CDR3 spans 17 amino acids. Germline CDR1 is SGHDN and CDR2 is FVKESK. The trim removed 1 base at V and 7 bases at J, leaving 10 bases unmatched.

The chain joins TRBV7-8 to TRBJ1-5, with TRBD1 as a possible D gene (6 bases). The CDR3 has 14 amino acids. V gave up 3 bases and J gave up 6 bases, with 12 bases separating them. In germline, CDR1 is SGHVS, CDR2 FQNEAQ. CDR3 in amino acids: CASSLGSGVQPQHF. CDR3 in DNA: TGTGCCAGCAGCTTGGGGTCAGGGGTTCAGCCCCAGCATTTT. The full variable domain, with the rest looked up from reference TRBV7-8 and TRBJ1-5, is GAGVSQSPRYKVAKRGQDVALRCDPISGHVSLFWYQQALGQGPEFLTYFQNEAQLDKSGLPSDRFFAERPEGSVSTLKIQRTQQEDSAVYLCASSLGSGVQPQHFGDGTRLSIL.

The chain uses TRBV28 and TRBJ1-4; D ambiguous. This CDR3 comprises 14 residues. Trimming stripped 6 bases from V and 3 bases from J, with 11 bases between. From germline, CDR1 is MDHEN and CDR2 SYDVKM. The CDR3 here is CASSGSPANEKLFF. CDR3 bases: TGTGCCAGCAGCGGGAGTCCAGCTAATGAAAAACTGTTTTTT.

In DNA, the CDR3 is TGTGCCAGCAGCGATAAAACGGGTTACGAGCAGTACTTC. Residues: CASSDKTGYEQYF. The V call is TRBV14, the J call TRBJ2-7, with D hard to call. The CDR3 extends over 13 amino acids. With 5 bases removed from V and 4 bases from J, the gap between germline ends came to 12 bases. Germline assignment: CDR1 SGHDN and CDR2 FVKESK.

This chain's CDR3 is CASSLGMTSGRTDTQYF. CDR3 nucleotides: TGTGCCAGCAGCTTAGGTATGACTAGCGGAAGGACAGATACGCAGTATTTT. This chain connects TRBV11-2 to TRBJ2-3, with 9 bases that match TRBD2. Unmatched junction bases numbered 8, after V lost 1 base and J lost 3 bases. In germline, CDR1 is SGHAT, CDR2 FQNNGV. CDR3 length equals 17 residues.

V gene TRBV7-9 combines with J gene TRBJ1-2; 7 bases align to TRBD1. V lost 4 bases, J lost 8 bases, and 7 bases stayed unmatched. The CDR3 has 13 amino acids. The V gene's germline CDR1 is SEHNR and CDR2 FQNEAQ (reference sequence). CDR3 sequence reads: CASSSDRVEGYTF. The CDR3 DNA follows: TGTGCCAGCAGCTCAGACAGGGTGGAGGGCTACACCTTC. The full variable domain, its missing parts supplied by reference TRBV7-9 and TRBJ1-2, is DTGVSQNPRHKITKRGQNVTFRCDPISEHNRLYWYRQTLGQGPEFLTYFQNEAQLEKSRLLSDRFSAERPKGSFSTLEIQRTEQGDSAMYLCASSSDRVEGYTFGSGTRLTVV.

The CDR3 protein is CASSQASSGSYNEQFF. CDR3 nucleotide sequence: TGCGCCAGCAGCCAGGCCTCTAGCGGGAGCTACAATGAGCAGTTCTTC. V is TRBV4-1 and J is TRBJ2-1; 10 bases align to TRBD2. CDR1 and CDR2 (germline): MGHRA, YSYEKL. The CDR3 extends over 16 amino acids. After removal of 3 bases from V and 3 bases from J, the junction contained 5 bases not matched to a gene.

The chain has TRBV6-5 and TRBJ1-4; D perhaps matches TRBD1 (5 bases). The CDR3 is made up of 14 amino acids. Germline V lookup: CDR1 MNHEY, CDR2 SVGAGI. Trimming removed 6 bases at V and 3 bases at J, with 11 bases between. CDR3 in DNA: TGTGCCAGCAGCTCATCCAGGGCTAATGAAAAACTGTTTTTT. It is translated as CASSSSRANEKLFF.

V usage is TRBV4-1 and J usage is TRBJ2-1, with 8 bases fitting TRBD2. The CDR3 length is 18 residues. Germline trimming cut 0 bases from V and 7 bases from J; bases unmatched to any gene: 14. CDR1 MGHRA and CDR2 YSYEKL come from the germline V gene. CDR3 sequence: CASSQDRVVAGGRNEQFF. The CDR3 coding sequence is TGCGCCAGCAGCCAAGATCGAGTCGTTGCGGGGGGTCGGAATGAGCAGTTCTTC.

This chain connects TRBV5-1 to TRBJ1-2, with 11 bases lining up with TRBD1. Germline lookup yields CDR1 SGHRS and CDR2 YFSETQ. Trimming at V came to 5 bases and at J to 4 bases, leaving 7 bases not matched to a gene. The CDR3 is 15 residues long. Here the CDR3 DNA reads TGCGCCAGCAGGGCCGGACAGGGGGCCGGCTATGGCTACACCTTC. Translated: CASRAGQGAGYGYTF.

The J gene is TRBJ2-7, the V gene TRBV5-1, with D perhaps TRBD1 (5 bases). Between the trimmed V and J ends, which lost 3 bases and 2 bases, there was a span of 12 bases. There are 14 residues in the CDR3. Germline assignment: CDR1 SGHRS and CDR2 YFSETQ. Here the CDR3 reads CASSWQGFPYEQYF. The CDR3 nucleotides are TGCGCCAGCAGCTGGCAGGGTTTCCCCTACGAGCAGTACTTC.

V usage is TRBV19 and J usage is TRBJ1-5; D may be TRBD1 (6 bases). This CDR3 is built from 16 residues. The germline CDR1 and CDR2 sequences are LNHDA and SQIVND (reference sequence). The ends were cut back, 5 bases at V and 4 bases at J, with 18 bases in the middle. The CDR3 DNA is TGTGCCAGTAGTCGACAGGTTCCGACTTTTAATCAGCCCCAGCATTTT. Amino acids: CASSRQVPTFNQPQHF.

This chain links TRBV6-5 with TRBJ1-5; D is perhaps TRBD1 (6 bases). With 5 bases removed from V and 0 bases from J, the gap between germline ends came to 11 bases. The germline V gene has CDR1 MNHEY and CDR2 SVGAGI. The CDR3 spans 15 residues. CDR3: CASSKTGPSNQPQHF. CDR3 coding DNA: TGTGCCAGCAGTAAAACAGGGCCTAGCAATCAGCCCCAGCATTTT.

This chain links TRBV27 with TRBJ2-3; TRBD1 might be the D (6 bases). Germline CDR1 and CDR2: MNHEY and SMNVEV (reference sequence). The CDR3 is 16 residues long. Trimming took 0 bases from V and 6 from J, leaving 16 bases between them. CDR3 nucleotides: TGTGCCAGCAGTTTATCGGGGGCCCCAAGGACGGATACGCAGTATTTT. Translation: CASSLSGAPRTDTQYF.

The chain recombines TRBV6-1 with TRBJ1-5; D remains ambiguous. Germline CDR1 MNHNS, CDR2 SASEGT. The CDR3 is 15 residues long. V was clipped by 1 base and J by 6 bases, with 13 bases between them. CDR3 coding DNA: TGTGCCAGCAGTGAAGGCCCCTCGCGAAGTCAGCCCCAGCATTTT. Translation gives CASSEGPSRSQPQHF.

On this clone: Compared with germline, one end of the junction differs, possibly owing to a read error. This sequence joins TRBV5-6 and TRBJ2-7; a weak D match, TRBD2 (5 bases). The CDR3 has 11 residues. The germline CDR1 and CDR2 sequences are SGHDT and YYEEEE. CDR3 region: CASSSTLMRDF. DNA for the CDR3: TGTGCCAGCAGCTCCACGTTGATGAGGGACTTC. Filled out from reference TRBV5-6 and TRBJ2-7, the complete variable domain reads DAGVTQSPTHLIKTRGQQVTLRCSPKSGHDTVSWYQQALGQGPQFIFQYYEEEERQRGNFPDRFSGHQFPNYSSELNVNALLLGDSALYLCASSSTLMRDFGPGTRLTVT.